This section outlines one T cell receptor beta chain sequence together with its context. Its antigen is still unknown. Using immunoSEQ multiplex PCR, the repertoire was profiled, and TCRdb retains in-frame clones only, with some absent. The repertoire consists of around 90,000 clones, with roughly 84% occurring once and the leading ten covering under 0.35%. The data were taken from a study of OX40 agonist ivuxolimab in advanced cancers. Across the study: The study treated patients with ivuxolimab, an agonistic anti-OX40 (CD134) antibody. A mean age of about 56 years, range roughly 20 to 80, was recorded, and approximately 85% were male.

Regarding the study as a whole: Dose levels from 0.1 to 3.0 mg/kg saw CD4+ and CD8+ blood T cells expand clonally by week 6.

The CDR3 spans 17 residues. Trimming took 0 bases from V and 12 from J, leaving 21 bases between them. Germline V lookup: CDR1 KGHSH, CDR2 LQKENI. The specimen was CD4+ or CD8+ T cells sorted from blood, collected in a trial of the OX40 agonist ivuxolimab. V is TRBV18 and J is TRBJ1-6; the D gene is possibly TRBD1 (5 bases). The origin of this receptor is an adult with an advanced solid tumor such as melanoma, head and neck, liver or kidney cancer. CDR3 sequence (DNA): TGTGCCAGCTCACCACCCCAGGGTTTGTCCGGGGAGGGACCCCTCCACTTT. It specifies CASSPPQGLSGEGPLHF.